Detailed here is one TCR beta chain. The germline gives CDR1 SGDLS, CDR2 YYNGEE. CDR3 size: 15 residues. The ends were cut back, 2 bases at V and 3 bases at J, with 12 bases in the middle. This specimen comes from a study of blood T cell repertoires in COVID-19. Study-wide context: COVID-19 samples, acute and convalescent, were from the United States, Italy and Spain. In each case, the material was cDNA or gDNA derived from T cells, B-cell-depleted T cells, or PBMCs.

Method: immunoSEQ multiplex PCR; TCRdb's copy keeps in-frame clones and lacks some. The sample has fewer than 15,000 clones; around 89% are singletons. V gene TRBV9 combines with J gene TRBJ1-5, with D possibly matching TRBD1 (6 bases). The sequencing input was peripheral blood. The TCR sequence derives from a human donor with active COVID-19. The donor label of this sample is uncertain. CDR3 coding DNA: TGTGCCAGCAGCGTCCCCGACAGGAACAATCAGCCCCAGCATTTT. Residues: CASSVPDRNNQPQHF.